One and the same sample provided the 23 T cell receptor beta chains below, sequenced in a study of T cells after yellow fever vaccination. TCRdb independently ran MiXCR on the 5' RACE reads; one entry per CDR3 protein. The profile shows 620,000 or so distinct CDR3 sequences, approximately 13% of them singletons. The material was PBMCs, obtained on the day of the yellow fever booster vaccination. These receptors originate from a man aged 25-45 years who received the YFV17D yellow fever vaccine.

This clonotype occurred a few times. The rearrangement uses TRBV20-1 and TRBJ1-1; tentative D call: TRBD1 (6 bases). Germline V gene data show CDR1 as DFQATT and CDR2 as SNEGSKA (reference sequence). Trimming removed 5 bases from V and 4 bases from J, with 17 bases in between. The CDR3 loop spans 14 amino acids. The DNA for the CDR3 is TGCAGTGCTCTGGGTGGGCAGGGGACCACTGAAGCTTTCTTT. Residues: CSALGGQGTTEAFF.

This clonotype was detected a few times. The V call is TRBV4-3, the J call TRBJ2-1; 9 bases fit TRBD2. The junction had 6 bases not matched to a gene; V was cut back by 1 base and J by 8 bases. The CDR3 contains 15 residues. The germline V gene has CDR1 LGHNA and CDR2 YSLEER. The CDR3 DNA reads TGCGCCAGCAGCCAAGGCCTAGCGGGAACGGATGAGCAGTTCTTC. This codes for CASSQGLAGTDEQFF.

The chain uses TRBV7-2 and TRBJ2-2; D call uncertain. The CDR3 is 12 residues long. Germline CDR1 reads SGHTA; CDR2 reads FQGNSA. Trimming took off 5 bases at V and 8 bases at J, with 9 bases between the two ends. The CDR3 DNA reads TGTGCCAGCAGCCCCTTTAGGGGGGAGCTGTTTTTT. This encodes CASSPFRGELFF.

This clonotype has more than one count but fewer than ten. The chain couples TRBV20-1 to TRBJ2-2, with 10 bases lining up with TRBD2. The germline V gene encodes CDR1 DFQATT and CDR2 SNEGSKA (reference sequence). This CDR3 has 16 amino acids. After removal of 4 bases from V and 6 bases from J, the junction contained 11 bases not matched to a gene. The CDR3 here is CSAKRLAGVGSGELFF. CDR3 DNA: TGCAGTGCTAAAAGGCTAGCGGGAGTCGGTTCCGGGGAGCTGTTTTTT.

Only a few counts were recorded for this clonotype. The CDR3 DNA reads TGTGCCAGCAGCTTAGTGACTGGGACAGGCCGAGAGACCCAGTACTTC. Amino acids: CASSLVTGTGRETQYF. The chain combines TRBV5-4 with TRBJ2-5, with 8 bases identical to TRBD1. J gave up 4 bases and V 2 bases, and 10 bases lay outside the gene matches. The CDR3 covers 16 residues. Germline CDR1 and CDR2: SGHNT and YYREEE (reference sequence). Drawing the rest from reference TRBV5-4 and TRBJ2-5, the complete variable domain is ETGVTQSPTHLIKTRGQQVTLRCSSQSGHNTVSWYQQALGQGPQFIFQYYREEENGRGNFPPRFSGLQFPNYSSELNVNALELDDSALYLCASSLVTGTGRETQYFGPGTRLLVL.

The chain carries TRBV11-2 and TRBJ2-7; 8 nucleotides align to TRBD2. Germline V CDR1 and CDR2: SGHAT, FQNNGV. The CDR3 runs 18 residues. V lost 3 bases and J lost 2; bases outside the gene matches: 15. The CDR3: CASSFLTSAKAPTYEQYF. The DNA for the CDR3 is TGTGCCAGCAGCTTTTTGACTAGCGCGAAGGCCCCCACCTACGAGCAGTACTTC.

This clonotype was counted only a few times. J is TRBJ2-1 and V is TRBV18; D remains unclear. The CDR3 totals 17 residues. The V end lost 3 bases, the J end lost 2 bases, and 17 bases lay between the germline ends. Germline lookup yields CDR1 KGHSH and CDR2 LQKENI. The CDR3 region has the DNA TGTGCCAGCTCACCTTCGGGCGGCGAATTAACCTACAATGAGCAGTTCTTC. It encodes CASSPSGGELTYNEQFF.

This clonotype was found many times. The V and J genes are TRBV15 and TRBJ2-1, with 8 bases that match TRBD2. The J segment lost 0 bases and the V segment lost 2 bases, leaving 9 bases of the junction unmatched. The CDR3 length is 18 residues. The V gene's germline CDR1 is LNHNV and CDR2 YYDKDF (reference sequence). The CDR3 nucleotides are TGTGCCACCAGCAGACGGATAGAGCGGGAGAGCTCCTACAATGAGCAGTTCTTC. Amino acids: CATSRRIERESSYNEQFF.

The DNA for the CDR3 is TGTGCTATACGCGGAGAGGTAGATACGCAGTATTTT. Amino acid sequence: CAIRGEVDTQYF. V gene TRBV12-3 or TRBV12-4 combines with J gene TRBJ2-3, with no clear D. The CDR3 covers 12 residues.

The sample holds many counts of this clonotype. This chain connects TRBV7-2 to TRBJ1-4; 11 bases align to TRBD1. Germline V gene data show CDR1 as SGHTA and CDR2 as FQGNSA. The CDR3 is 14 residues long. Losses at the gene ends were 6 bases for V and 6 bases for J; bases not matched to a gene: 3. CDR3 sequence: CASSRDRGYEKLFF. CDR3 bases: TGTGCCAGCAGTCGGGACAGGGGGTATGAAAAACTGTTTTTT. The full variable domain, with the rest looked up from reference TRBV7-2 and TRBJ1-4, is GAGVSQSPSNKVTEKGKDVELRCDPISGHTALYWYRQSLGQGLEFLIYFQGNSAPDKSGLPSDRFSAERTGGSVSTLTIQRTQQEDSAVYLCASSRDRGYEKLFFGSGTQLSVL.

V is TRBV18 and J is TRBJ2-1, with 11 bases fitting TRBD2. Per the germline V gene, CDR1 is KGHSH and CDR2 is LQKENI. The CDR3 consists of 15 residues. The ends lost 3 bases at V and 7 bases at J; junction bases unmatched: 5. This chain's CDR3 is CASSPRLAGTNEQFF. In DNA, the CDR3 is TGTGCCAGCTCACCCCGACTAGCGGGAACTAATGAGCAGTTCTTC.

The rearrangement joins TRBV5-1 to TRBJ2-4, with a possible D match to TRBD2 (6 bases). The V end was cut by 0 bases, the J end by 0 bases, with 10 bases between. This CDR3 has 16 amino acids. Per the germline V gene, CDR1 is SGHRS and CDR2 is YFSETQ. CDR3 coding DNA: TGCGCCAGCAGCTTGGGGGTAGCGGTAGCCAAAAACATTCAGTACTTC. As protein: CASSLGVAVAKNIQYF.

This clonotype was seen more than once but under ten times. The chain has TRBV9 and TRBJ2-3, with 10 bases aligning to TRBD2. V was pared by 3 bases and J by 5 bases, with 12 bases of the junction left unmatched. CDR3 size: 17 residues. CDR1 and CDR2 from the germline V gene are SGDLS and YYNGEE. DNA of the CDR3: TGTGCCAGCAGCGCTTTTCCTAGCGGGAGTTTTGGAGATACGCAGTATTTT. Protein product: CASSAFPSGSFGDTQYF.

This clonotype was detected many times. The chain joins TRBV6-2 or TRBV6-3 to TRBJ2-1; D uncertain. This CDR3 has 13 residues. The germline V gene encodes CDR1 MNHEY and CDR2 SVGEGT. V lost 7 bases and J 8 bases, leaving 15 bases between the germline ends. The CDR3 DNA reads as TGTGCCAGCAACGACCCCGGGTTCTATGAGCAGTTCTTC. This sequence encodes CASNDPGFYEQFF.

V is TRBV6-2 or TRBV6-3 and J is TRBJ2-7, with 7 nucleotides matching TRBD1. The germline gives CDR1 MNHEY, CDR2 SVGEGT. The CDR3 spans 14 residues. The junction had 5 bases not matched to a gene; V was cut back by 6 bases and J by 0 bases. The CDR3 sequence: CASSSWDSSYEQYF. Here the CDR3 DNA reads TGTGCCAGCAGCTCGTGGGACAGCTCCTACGAGCAGTACTTC.

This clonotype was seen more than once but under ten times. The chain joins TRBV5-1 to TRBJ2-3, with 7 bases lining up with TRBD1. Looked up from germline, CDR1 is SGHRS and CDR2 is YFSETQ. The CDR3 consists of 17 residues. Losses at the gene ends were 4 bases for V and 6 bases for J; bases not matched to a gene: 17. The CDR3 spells CASSDPGQKPKGDTQYF. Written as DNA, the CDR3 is TGCGCCAGCAGCGATCCGGGACAGAAGCCTAAGGGGGATACGCAGTATTTT.

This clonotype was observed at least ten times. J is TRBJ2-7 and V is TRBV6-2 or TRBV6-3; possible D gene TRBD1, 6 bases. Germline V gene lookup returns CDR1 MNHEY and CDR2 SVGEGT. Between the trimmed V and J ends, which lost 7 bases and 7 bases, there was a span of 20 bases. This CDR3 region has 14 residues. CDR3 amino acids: CASNQWRTAPEQYF. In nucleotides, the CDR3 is TGTGCCAGCAACCAGTGGAGGACAGCCCCGGAGCAGTACTTC.

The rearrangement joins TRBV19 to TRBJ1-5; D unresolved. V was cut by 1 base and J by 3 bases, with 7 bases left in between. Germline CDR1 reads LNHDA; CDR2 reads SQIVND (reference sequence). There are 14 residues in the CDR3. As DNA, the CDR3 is TGTGCCAGTAGTATAGCGGGTAACAATCAGCCCCAGCATTTT. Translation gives CASSIAGNNQPQHF.

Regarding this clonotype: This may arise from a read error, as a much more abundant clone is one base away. This CDR3 is CSDKILQTDYYEQYF. DNA for the CDR3: TGCAGTGATAAGATCCTCCAGACAGACTATTACGAGCAGTACTTC. This chain uses TRBV20-1 with TRBJ2-7; D possibly uses TRBD1 or TRBD2 (5 bases each). From germline, CDR1 is DFQATT and CDR2 SNEGSKA (reference sequence). The CDR3 is 15 amino acids. Trimming stripped 7 bases from V and 4 bases from J, with 23 bases between.

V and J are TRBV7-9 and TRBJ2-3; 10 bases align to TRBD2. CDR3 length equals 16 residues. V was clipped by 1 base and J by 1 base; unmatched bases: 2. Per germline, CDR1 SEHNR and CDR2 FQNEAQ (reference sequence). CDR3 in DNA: TGTGCCAGCAGCTTAGGAGCGGGAGGGGGCACAGATACGCAGTATTTT. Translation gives CASSLGAGGGTDTQYF.

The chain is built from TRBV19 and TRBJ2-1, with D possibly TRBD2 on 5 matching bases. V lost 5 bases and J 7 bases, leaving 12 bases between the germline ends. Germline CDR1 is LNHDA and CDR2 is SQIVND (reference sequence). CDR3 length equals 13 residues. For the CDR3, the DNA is TGTGCCAGTAGTGAGAGGGCCGGGAATGAGCAGTTCTTC. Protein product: CASSERAGNEQFF.

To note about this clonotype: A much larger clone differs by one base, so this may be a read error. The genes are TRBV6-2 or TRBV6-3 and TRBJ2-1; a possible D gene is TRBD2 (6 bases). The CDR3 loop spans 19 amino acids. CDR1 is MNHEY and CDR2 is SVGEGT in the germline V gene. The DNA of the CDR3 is TGTGCCAGCAGTTACAGAACATACTCTAGCGCAAGCTCCCACAATGAGCAGTTCTTC. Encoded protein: CASSYRTYSSASSHNEQFF.

Here the CDR3 reads CASSLDISGRGEQYF. In DNA form, the CDR3 reads TGTGCCAGCAGCTTAGATATTAGCGGGAGGGGCGAGCAGTACTTC. This chain connects TRBV11-2 to TRBJ2-7, with 11 nucleotides matching TRBD2. Germline V gene lookup returns CDR1 SGHAT and CDR2 FQNNGV. V was clipped by 0 bases and J by 6 bases; unmatched bases: 4. This CDR3 contains 15 residues. The full variable domain, completed using reference TRBV11-2 and TRBJ2-7, is EAGVAQSPRYKIIEKRQSVAFWCNPISGHATLYWYQQILGQGPKLLIQFQNNGVVDDSQLPKDRFSAERLKGVDSTLKIQPAKLEDSAVYLCASSLDISGRGEQYFGPGTRLTVT.